These 31 T cell receptor beta chains were all obtained from the same sample, sequenced in a study of CD8 T cells in ankylosing spondylitis. TCRdb independently ran MiXCR on the 5' RACE reads; one entry per CDR3 protein. The sample shows under 250,000 distinct CDR3 sequences, around a quarter of them seen only once. Sequenced: blood, either unsorted or a sorted T cell fraction (not recorded which). The receptors shown here come from a male donor with ankylosing spondylitis or in good health (not recorded which).

The genes are TRBV20-1 and TRBJ2-2, with 10 nucleotides matching TRBD1. Germline assignment: CDR1 DFQATT and CDR2 SNEGSKA (reference sequence). The V segment lost 4 bases and the J segment 7 bases; nucleotides outside the gene matches: 6. CDR3 length: 14 residues. The CDR3 loop reads CSANDRGRVGELFF. CDR3 nucleotide sequence: TGCAGTGCTAATGACAGGGGGCGGGTCGGGGAGCTGTTTTTT.

The table lists this clonotype with a few counts. This chain uses TRBV20-1 with TRBJ2-2; tentatively, D is TRBD1 or TRBD2 (5 bases each). V shed 4 bases and J shed 7 bases, with 13 bases lying between them. This CDR3 has 13 amino acids. Germline V gene lookup returns CDR1 DFQATT and CDR2 SNEGSKA (reference sequence). In DNA form, the CDR3 reads TGCAGTGCTATCGGGACCCCGAACGGGGAGCTGTTTTTT. Encoded protein: CSAIGTPNGELFF.

This clonotype showed up just a few times. The rearrangement joins TRBV10-3 to TRBJ1-1; TRBD1 matches at 7 bases. V was pared by 4 bases and J by 1 base, with 9 bases of the junction left unmatched. The CDR3 runs 16 residues. Germline V CDR1 and CDR2: ENHRY, SYGVKD. This CDR3 reads CAISGGQILANTEAFF. In DNA form, the CDR3 reads TGTGCCATCAGTGGGGGACAGATCCTAGCGAACACTGAAGCTTTCTTT.

CDR3 residues: CSARVVRGTQRETQYF. DNA of the CDR3: TGCAGTGCTAGAGTCGTCCGGGGCACCCAACGGGAGACCCAGTACTTC. V is TRBV20-1 and J is TRBJ2-5; either TRBD1 or TRBD2 may supply D (5 bases each). Trimming removed 1 base at V and 5 bases at J, with 20 bases between. CDR1 and CDR2 (germline): DFQATT, SNEGSKA (reference sequence). The CDR3 runs to 16 residues.

V and J are TRBV7-2 and TRBJ2-7; maybe TRBD1 (5 bases). Germline V gives CDR1 SGHTA, CDR2 FQGNSA. The CDR3 is made up of 15 amino acids. Trimming shortened V by 5 bases and J by 4 bases, and 18 bases separated the two germline ends. The CDR3 DNA is TGTGCCAGCAGCCCCGACCAGGGAAAGGTTTACGAGCAGTACTTC. This codes for CASSPDQGKVYEQYF.

This clonotype was recorded many times. V is TRBV6-1 and J is TRBJ2-5; tentatively, D is TRBD1 or TRBD2 (6 bases each). CDR1 is MNHNS and CDR2 is SASEGT in the germline V gene. The CDR3 extends over 14 amino acids. V shed 1 base and J shed 5 bases, with 11 bases lying between them. For the CDR3, the DNA is TGTGCCAGCAGTGAAGTAGGGGGGAGGGAGACCCAGTACTTC. Protein: CASSEVGGRETQYF.

The sample holds many counts of this clonotype. The rearrangement uses TRBV19 and TRBJ2-6; maybe TRBD1 (5 bases). This CDR3 comprises 15 residues. Germline lookup yields CDR1 LNHDA and CDR2 SQIVND (reference sequence). Trimming shortened V by 7 bases and J by 4 bases, and 14 bases separated the two germline ends. This CDR3 reads CASKKDNAGANVLTF. CDR3 in DNA: TGTGCCAGTAAAAAGGACAATGCCGGGGCCAACGTCCTGACTTTC.

This clonotype was observed a handful of times. V usage is TRBV29-1 and J usage is TRBJ1-2; weak D call: TRBD1 (6 bases). The germline gives CDR1 SQVTM, CDR2 ANQGSEA. The length of the CDR3 is 13 residues. Trimming shortened V by 5 bases and J by 6 bases, and 16 bases separated the two germline ends. CDR3 protein: CSVSRGGANGYTF. The CDR3 DNA sequence: TGCAGCGTTTCCCGGGGGGGGGCGAATGGCTACACCTTC.

This chain links TRBV12-3 or TRBV12-4 with TRBJ1-1; no clear D gene. CDR3 length: 12 amino acids. The germline V and J ends were trimmed by 4 bases and 6 bases, with 9 bases remaining between them. CDR3: CASSYTQPEAFF. For the CDR3, the DNA is TGTGCCAGCAGTTACACCCAACCTGAAGCTTTCTTT.

This clonotype was observed many times. The J gene is TRBJ1-2, the V gene TRBV6-5, with a weak D call TRBD1 (6 bases). Germline loops: CDR1 MNHEY, CDR2 SVGAGI. With 2 bases removed from V and 6 bases from J, the gap between germline ends came to 10 bases. The CDR3 sequence is 13 residues long. The CDR3 reads CASSYTRGHGYTF. The DNA of the CDR3 is TGTGCCAGCAGTTACACCAGGGGCCATGGCTACACCTTC.

The chain joins TRBV12-5 to TRBJ2-3, with 7 positions matching TRBD2. The ends lost 5 bases at V and 2 bases at J; junction bases unmatched: 4. The CDR3 loop spans 14 amino acids. Per the germline V gene, CDR1 is LGHNT and CDR2 is FRNRAP. The CDR3 nucleotides are TGTGCTAGTGGTAAAAGCGGGATCACAGATACGCAGTATTTT. Its translation is CASGKSGITDTQYF.

This clonotype came up many times. This chain links TRBV10-3 with TRBJ2-2, with D perhaps matching TRBD1 (6 bases). Germline CDR1 and CDR2: ENHRY and SYGVKD. The CDR3 is 15 amino acids. Trimming stripped 6 bases from V and 0 bases from J, with 11 bases between. CDR3 DNA sequence: TGTGCCATCAGGGACAGTTCGACGAACACCGGGGAGCTGTTTTTT. This sequence encodes CAIRDSSTNTGELFF.

As for this clonotype: Being one base from a much bigger clone, this may be a read error. The J gene is TRBJ2-3, the V gene TRBV10-3, with D perhaps TRBD1 (5 bases). CDR1 ENHRY and CDR2 SYGVKD come from the germline V gene. CDR3 length: 14 amino acids. CDR3: CAISDDRSTGTQYF. CDR3 sequence (DNA): TGTGCCATCAGTGACGACAGAAGCACAGGTACGCAGTATTTT.

This clonotype was counted at least ten times. The genes are TRBV4-1 and TRBJ2-3; D uncertain. The length of the CDR3 is 15 residues. The V gene lost 0 bases and the J gene lost 2 bases, with 9 bases spanning the gap. Per germline, CDR1 MGHRA and CDR2 YSYEKL. The CDR3 protein is CASSQEGRATDTQYF. The CDR3 DNA follows: TGCGCCAGCAGCCAAGAGGGAAGGGCCACAGATACGCAGTATTTT.

At least ten counts were recorded for this clonotype. The chain joins TRBV5-1 to TRBJ2-7; D possibly matches TRBD1 or TRBD2 (6 bases each). The CDR3 is 15 amino acids. V gave up 0 bases and J gave up 3 bases, with 13 bases separating them. In germline, CDR1 is SGHRS, CDR2 YFSETQ. This CDR3 is CASSLEGRGGYEQYF. DNA for the CDR3: TGCGCCAGCAGCTTGGAAGGCAGGGGAGGCTACGAGCAGTACTTC. The whole variable domain, remainder taken from reference TRBV5-1 and TRBJ2-7, is KAGVTQTPRYLIKTRGQQVTLSCSPISGHRSVSWYQQTPGQGLQFLFEYFSETQRNKGNFPGRFSGRQFSNSRSEMNVSTLELGDSALYLCASSLEGRGGYEQYFGPGTRLTVT.

The sample holds one count of this clonotype. The V call is TRBV3-1, the J call TRBJ1-1; D is uncertain. The V and J ends lost 2 bases and 2 bases respectively, with 15 bases between them. The CDR3 spans 16 residues. Germline V gene lookup returns CDR1 LGHDT and CDR2 YNNKEL (reference sequence). CDR3 sequence reads: CASSQRRRSPNTEAFF. The CDR3 nucleotides read TGTGCCAGCAGCCAACGTCGAAGGTCTCCTAACACTGAAGCTTTCTTT.

The V gene is TRBV20-1, the J gene TRBJ1-1; 7 positions match TRBD1. The junction had 5 bases not matched to a gene; V was cut back by 7 bases and J by 0 bases. This CDR3 is 13 amino acids long. Germline CDR1 DFQATT, CDR2 SNEGSKA (reference sequence). The CDR3 nucleotides read TGCAGTGTCGGGACAGCTTTGAACACTGAAGCTTTCTTT. This encodes CSVGTALNTEAFF.

This clonotype occurred a few times. This sequence joins TRBV23-1 and TRBJ2-7, with 7 bases lining up with TRBD1. TRBV23-1 has ORF status, its function being uncertain. J lost 5 bases, V lost 7 bases, and 11 bases had no gene match. The CDR3 runs 14 residues. The CDR3 loop is CASNGQEIIHEQYF. As DNA, the CDR3 is TGCGCCAGCAACGGACAGGAAATCATCCACGAGCAGTACTTC.

This clonotype was observed at least ten times. This chain uses TRBV6-1 with TRBJ1-5; D is ambiguous. V dropped 4 bases and J dropped 4 bases, with 5 bases sitting between them. This CDR3 contains 12 residues. Germline assignment: CDR1 MNHNS and CDR2 SASEGT. CDR3 loop: CASSVSNQPQHF. DNA for the CDR3: TGTGCCAGCAGTGTTTCTAATCAGCCCCAGCATTTT.

This chain links TRBV10-3 with TRBJ2-5; 9 nucleotides agree with TRBD1. CDR1 and CDR2 from the germline V gene are ENHRY and SYGVKD. Germline trimming cut 6 bases from V and 1 base from J; bases unmatched to any gene: 3. CDR3 length equals 14 residues. CDR3 DNA: TGTGCCATCAGCCTGGACAGGGGCCAAGAGACCCAGTACTTC. It translates to CAISLDRGQETQYF.

This clonotype was detected a few times. The chain recombines TRBV7-9 with TRBJ2-6, with 7 bases aligning to TRBD1. The CDR3 sequence is 16 residues long. V shed 6 bases, J shed 2 bases, and the junction held 7 bases outside the gene matches. Germline CDR1 and CDR2: SEHNR and FQNEAQ (reference sequence). The CDR3 here is CASSFTGVAGANVLTF. The CDR3 nucleotides read TGTGCCAGCAGTTTTACAGGGGTGGCTGGGGCCAACGTCCTGACTTTC. Full variable domain (missing parts from reference TRBV7-9 and TRBJ2-6): DTGVSQNPRHKITKRGQNVTFRCDPISEHNRLYWYRQTLGQGPEFLTYFQNEAQLEKSRLLSDRFSAERPKGSFSTLEIQRTEQGDSAMYLCASSFTGVAGANVLTFGAGSRLTVL.

The rearrangement uses TRBV5-1 and TRBJ2-1, with D perhaps matching TRBD1 (6 bases). This CDR3 is built from 13 residues. The germline V and J ends were trimmed by 4 bases and 3 bases, with 8 bases remaining between them. Germline CDR1 and CDR2: SGHRS and YFSETQ. The CDR3 loop is CASSPDSYNEQFF. Here the CDR3 DNA reads TGCGCCAGCAGCCCGGACAGCTACAATGAGCAGTTCTTC.

The chain uses TRBV18 and TRBJ2-3; no definite D call. Trimming took off 2 bases at V and 4 bases at J, with 4 bases between the two ends. This CDR3 has 12 residues. Germline V gives CDR1 KGHSH, CDR2 LQKENI. CDR3 residues: CASSPFADTQYF. The DNA for the CDR3 is TGTGCCAGCTCACCATTCGCAGATACGCAGTATTTT.

This clonotype came up a few times. This chain links TRBV4-3 with TRBJ2-1, with D possibly called TRBD1 or TRBD2 (5 bases each). The CDR3 totals 13 residues. The V gene's germline CDR1 is LGHNA and CDR2 YSLEER. V was shortened by 0 bases and J by 9 bases, with 9 bases between the two germline ends. The CDR3 bases are TGCGCCAGCAGCCAAGATCTGGGACGTGAGCAGTTCTTC. This codes for CASSQDLGREQFF.

This clonotype was recorded many times. The V and J genes are TRBV7-2 and TRBJ1-5; D call uncertain. Trimming shortened V by 5 bases and J by 0 bases, and 8 bases separated the two germline ends. CDR1 is SGHTA and CDR2 is FQGNSA in the germline V gene. CDR3 length: 14 residues. CDR3 sequence reads: CASSRGVSNQPQHF. For the CDR3, the DNA is TGTGCCAGCAGCCGGGGAGTTAGCAATCAGCCCCAGCATTTT.

This clonotype was found many times. V and J are TRBV12-3 or TRBV12-4 and TRBJ2-3, with 10 positions matching TRBD1. V lost 4 bases, J lost 3 bases, and 4 bases stayed unmatched. The CDR3 has 15 residues. The CDR3 loop reads CASSSRTGGTDTQYF. The DNA for the CDR3 is TGTGCCAGCAGTTCCCGGACAGGGGGAACAGATACGCAGTATTTT.

This clonotype was seen repeatedly, ten times or more. The rearrangement joins TRBV10-3 to TRBJ2-3; perhaps TRBD1 as D (6 bases). V lost 8 bases and J 3 bases, leaving 15 bases between the germline ends. CDR3 size: 14 residues. Germline V CDR1 and CDR2: ENHRY, SYGVKD. CDR3 amino acids: CAILQTGKTDTQYF. The CDR3 nucleotides are TGTGCCATCCTCCAAACAGGGAAAACAGATACGCAGTATTTT.

The chain carries TRBV2 and TRBJ2-1, with D hard to call. V lost 4 bases, J lost 1 base, and 8 bases lay in between. From germline, CDR1 is SNHLY and CDR2 FYNNEI. This CDR3 comprises 14 residues. The CDR3 bases are TGTGCCAGCAGTGTTACGCCTTCCTACAATGAGCAGTTCTTC. The encoded protein is CASSVTPSYNEQFF.

The sample holds many counts of this clonotype. The chain links TRBV7-3 to TRBJ2-5; a weak D match, TRBD2 (5 bases). CDR3 length: 13 residues. The V gene's germline CDR1 is SGHTA and CDR2 FQGTGA. With 1 base removed from V and 5 bases from J, the gap between germline ends came to 8 bases. The CDR3 here is CASSLNQRETQYF. DNA of the CDR3: TGTGCCAGCAGCTTAAATCAGCGGGAGACCCAGTACTTC.

The chain joins TRBV12-5 to TRBJ2-5, with D maybe TRBD1 (6 bases). V was pared by 0 bases and J by 3 bases, with 17 bases between. CDR1 LGHNT and CDR2 FRNRAP come from the germline V gene. The CDR3 is 17 amino acids. The CDR3 here is CASGLVPKDSLEETQYF. The CDR3 region has the DNA TGTGCTAGTGGTTTGGTCCCAAAGGACAGCCTAGAAGAGACCCAGTACTTC.

This clonotype has at least ten counts. The J gene is TRBJ2-7, the V gene TRBV6-2 or TRBV6-3, with D tentatively TRBD2 (6 bases). The CDR3 extends over 13 amino acids. Germline V gene data show CDR1 as MNHEY and CDR2 as SVGEGT. V shed 3 bases and J shed 3 bases, with 9 bases lying between them. This chain's CDR3 is CASSYAGLYEQYF. For the CDR3, the DNA is TGTGCCAGCAGTTATGCGGGGCTCTACGAGCAGTACTTC.